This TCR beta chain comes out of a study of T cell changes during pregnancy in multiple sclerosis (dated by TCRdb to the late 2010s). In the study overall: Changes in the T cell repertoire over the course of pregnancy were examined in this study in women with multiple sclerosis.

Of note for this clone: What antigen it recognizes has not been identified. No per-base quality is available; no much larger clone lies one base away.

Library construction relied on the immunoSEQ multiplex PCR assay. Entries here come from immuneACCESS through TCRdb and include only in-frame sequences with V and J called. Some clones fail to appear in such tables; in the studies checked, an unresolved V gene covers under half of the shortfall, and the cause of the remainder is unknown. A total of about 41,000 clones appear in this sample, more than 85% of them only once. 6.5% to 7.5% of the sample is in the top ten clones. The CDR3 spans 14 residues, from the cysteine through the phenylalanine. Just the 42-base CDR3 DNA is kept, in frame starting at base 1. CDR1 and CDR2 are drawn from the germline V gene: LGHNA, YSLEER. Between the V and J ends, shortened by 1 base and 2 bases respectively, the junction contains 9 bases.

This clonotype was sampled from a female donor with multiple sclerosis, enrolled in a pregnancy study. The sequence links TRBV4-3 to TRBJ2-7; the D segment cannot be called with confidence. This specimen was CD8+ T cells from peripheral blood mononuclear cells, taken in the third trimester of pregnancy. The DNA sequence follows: TGCGCCAGCAGCCAAGCCCACTCTACCTACGAGCAGTACTTC. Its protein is CASSQAHSTYEQYF.